These 10 T cell receptor beta chains were sequenced from one sample in a study of blood T cell repertoires in COVID-19 (dated by TCRdb to about 2020). The library was built by means of the immunoSEQ multiplex PCR assay. Not all clones reach the TCRdb copy of this immuneACCESS table, which keeps in-frame sequences only. Checked studies attribute under half of the gap to unresolved V genes and leave the rest unexplained. The sample has tens of thousands of clones on record, around nine tenths of them singletons. Together, the top ten hold under 9% of the sample. Sequenced: peripheral blood. The receptors were sampled from a man in his fifties with active COVID-19.

The chain uses TRBV27 and TRBJ2-4; 9 nucleotides match TRBD1. CDR3 size: 15 residues. Germline values: CDR1 MNHEY, CDR2 SMNVEV (reference sequence). V was clipped by 3 bases and J by 7 bases; unmatched bases: 7. In DNA, the CDR3 is TGTGCCAGCAGTTTCAGCACAGGGGGCCCGAACATTCAGTACTTC. This gives the protein CASSFSTGGPNIQYF.

The genes are TRBV30 and TRBJ2-1, with 8 positions matching TRBD1. There are 14 residues in the CDR3. The V segment lost 5 bases and the J segment 3 bases; nucleotides outside the gene matches: 6. Germline V CDR1 and CDR2: GTSNPN, SVGIG (reference sequence). CDR3 sequence reads: CAWVGRGLYNEQFF. The CDR3 bases are TGTGCCTGGGTTGGCAGGGGGCTCTACAATGAGCAGTTCTTC.

V and J are TRBV9 and TRBJ2-3; D perhaps matches TRBD1 (6 bases). In germline, CDR1 is SGDLS, CDR2 YYNGEE. Trimming cost V 4 bases and J 4 bases, with 13 bases left between them. This CDR3 is 14 amino acids long. The CDR3, as DNA: TGTGCCAGCAGCTCACTATCAGGGGCAGATACGCAGTATTTT. Encoded protein: CASSSLSGADTQYF.

V usage is TRBV27 and J usage is TRBJ2-7; possible D gene TRBD1, 5 bases. The CDR3 length is 14 residues. Trimming removed 6 bases at V and 7 bases at J, with 19 bases between. Germline values: CDR1 MNHEY, CDR2 SMNVEV (reference sequence). CDR3 in amino acids: CASRPGPARGEQYF. The CDR3 nucleotides read TGTGCCAGCAGGCCAGGGCCGGCGAGAGGTGAGCAGTACTTC.

This chain joins TRBV27 and TRBJ1-2; D gene ambiguous. V was clipped by 10 bases and J by 4 bases, with 13 bases between them. CDR3 length: 12 residues. Germline values: CDR1 MNHEY, CDR2 SMNVEV (reference sequence). The CDR3 loop is CATKEDIYGYTF. Here the CDR3 DNA reads TGTGCCACCAAGGAGGATATCTATGGCTACACCTTC.

This chain uses TRBV4-3 with TRBJ1-2, with a possible D match to TRBD1 (5 bases). The CDR3 contains 15 residues. Trimming cost V 0 bases and J 1 base, with 9 bases left between them. Germline lookup yields CDR1 LGHNA and CDR2 YSLEER. The CDR3 loop reads CASSQEWGNNYGYTF. The CDR3 bases are TGCGCCAGCAGCCAAGAATGGGGCAATAACTATGGCTACACCTTC.

CDR3 nucleotide sequence: TGTGCCAGCAGTTTTGCAGGGACTGGGGCCAACGTCCTGACTTTC. This encodes CASSFAGTGANVLTF. The chain carries TRBV28 and TRBJ2-6; possible D gene TRBD1, 5 bases. Germline loops: CDR1 MDHEN, CDR2 SYDVKM. The V and J ends lost 3 bases and 2 bases respectively, with 8 bases between them. The CDR3 covers 15 residues.

The rearrangement joins TRBV14 to TRBJ1-2; no clear D. Trimming shortened V by 0 bases and J by 2 bases, and 13 bases separated the two germline ends. CDR1 is SGHDN and CDR2 is FVKESK in the germline V gene. The CDR3 is made up of 16 amino acids. The CDR3 DNA reads TGTGCCAGCAGCCAAGATCTTGGTCAGGTCAACTATGGCTACACCTTC. Its protein product is CASSQDLGQVNYGYTF.

The rearrangement uses TRBV9 and TRBJ1-3; the D gene is possibly TRBD1 (5 bases). The CDR3 runs to 15 residues. V lost 0 bases to trimming and J lost 2 bases, with 9 bases between them. Germline loops: CDR1 SGDLS, CDR2 YYNGEE. The CDR3 protein is CASSVVGGAGNTIYF. CDR3 nucleotide sequence: TGTGCCAGCAGCGTAGTCGGGGGGGCTGGAAACACCATATATTTT.

The J gene is TRBJ1-2, the V gene TRBV19; possible D gene TRBD1, 6 bases. Germline assignment: CDR1 LNHDA and CDR2 SQIVND (reference sequence). CDR3 length: 12 amino acids. Between the trimmed V and J ends, which lost 8 bases and 8 bases, there was a span of 15 bases. CDR3 bases: TGTGCCAGTCGGCGGCAGGGGAACGGCTACACCTTC. Protein sequence: CASRRQGNGYTF.